Sequencing of this T cell receptor (beta chain) was carried out in a study of breast tumors, draining lymph nodes, adjacent tissues. Study-wide results and limits: Compared with basal-like, luminal-like tumors shared significantly more repertoire with nontumor tissue.

The lymph nodes were axillary draining lymph nodes from breast cancer patients. The germline V gene has CDR1 KGHSH and CDR2 LQKENI. Trimming removed 3 bases at V and 5 bases at J, with 16 bases between. CDR3 length equals 16 residues. TCRdb re-derived calls from the multiplex PCR reads in MiXCR, one entry per CDR3 protein. The sample contains under 250,000 distinct CDR3 sequences, less than 40% of which appear only once. This clonotype was recorded at least ten times. Its target is not known. The receptor was isolated from a female donor with breast cancer. Some clones in this sample may be carry-over from other donors' samples. Sequenced: axillary lymph node tissue. The chain recombines TRBV18 with TRBJ1-4, with D possibly matching TRBD1 (6 bases). The CDR3 nucleotides are TGTGCCAGCTCACCTTATCCAGGGGCGAGGAATGAAAAACTGTTTTTT. This sequence encodes CASSPYPGARNEKLFF.